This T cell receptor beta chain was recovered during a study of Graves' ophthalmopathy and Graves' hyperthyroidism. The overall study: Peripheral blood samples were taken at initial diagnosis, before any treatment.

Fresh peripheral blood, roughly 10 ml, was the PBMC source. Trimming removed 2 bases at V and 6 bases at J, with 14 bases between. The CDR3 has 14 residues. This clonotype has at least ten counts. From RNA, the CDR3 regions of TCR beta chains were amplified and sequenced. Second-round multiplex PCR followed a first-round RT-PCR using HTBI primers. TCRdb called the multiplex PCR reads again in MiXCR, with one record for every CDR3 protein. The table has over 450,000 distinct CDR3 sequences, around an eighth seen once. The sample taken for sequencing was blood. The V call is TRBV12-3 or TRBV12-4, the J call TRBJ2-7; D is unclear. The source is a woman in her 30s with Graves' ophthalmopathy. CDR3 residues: CASSLQPRIVEQYF. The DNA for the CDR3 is TGTGCCAGCAGTTTACAACCTAGGATAGTCGAGCAGTACTTC.